Listed below are T cell receptor beta chains from one sample, sequenced in a study of blood T cells in healthy people across ages. TCRdb ran MiXCR on the 5' RACE reads and lists one entry per CDR3 protein. The top ten hold around 23% of the sample, which has some 1,800,000 distinct CDR3 sequences, approximately 39% seen once. Sequenced sample: blood. These receptors were taken from a human donor in good health. Both conserved end residues are part of each CDR3. Fields, in order: D gene, V gene, J gene, clone size, CDR3 protein, CDR3 DNA. D genes are given only for firm matches. Not every row has a clone size; where given, it reads once, few, many or a size class.

d_call: .
v_call: TRBV6-2/TRBV6-3
j_call: TRBJ1-1
clone_size: .
cdr3_aa: CASSSSGYTEAFF
cdr3_nt: TGTGCCAGCAGTTCATCAGGTTACACTGAAGCTTTCTTT

d_call: .
v_call: TRBV6-1
j_call: TRBJ1-4
clone_size: .
cdr3_aa: CASIGRVGEKLFF
cdr3_nt: TGTGCCAGCATCGGCAGGGTTGGTGAAAAACTGTTTTTT

d_call: .
v_call: TRBV20-1
j_call: TRBJ1-5
clone_size: .
cdr3_aa: CSASPSRDSNQPQHF
cdr3_nt: TGCAGTGCTAGCCCCTCCAGGGATAGCAATCAGCCCCAGCATTTT

d_call: .
v_call: TRBV6-1
j_call: TRBJ1-1
clone_size: .
cdr3_aa: CASNLGPGDAEAFF
cdr3_nt: TGTGCCAGCAACTTGGGCCCGGGGGACGCTGAAGCTTTCTTT

d_call: TRBD1
v_call: TRBV20-1
j_call: TRBJ1-1
clone_size: .
cdr3_aa: CSAHRDRVRDTEAFF
cdr3_nt: TGCAGTGCGCACCGGGACAGGGTTCGGGACACTGAAGCTTTCTTT

d_call: .
v_call: TRBV7-9
j_call: TRBJ2-2
clone_size: .
cdr3_aa: CASSDAQSTGELFF
cdr3_nt: TGTGCCAGCAGCGACGCCCAGAGTACCGGGGAGCTGTTTTTT

d_call: TRBD2
v_call: TRBV5-1
j_call: TRBJ2-5
clone_size: .
cdr3_aa: CASSLVAGGASYNGQYF
cdr3_nt: TGCGCCAGCAGCTTGGTAGCGGGGGGCGCCTCCTACAATGGGCAGTACTTC

d_call: .
v_call: TRBV7-2
j_call: TRBJ1-1
clone_size: .
cdr3_aa: CASSSGGTIEAFF
cdr3_nt: TGTGCCAGCAGCTCCGGGGGGACGATTGAAGCTTTCTTT

d_call: .
v_call: TRBV20-1
j_call: TRBJ1-2
clone_size: .
cdr3_aa: CSARDIRDSFSQGGYTF
cdr3_nt: TGCAGTGCTAGAGATATCCGAGACAGCTTCTCCCAGGGGGGCTACACCTTC

d_call: .
v_call: TRBV7-2
j_call: TRBJ1-2
clone_size: .
cdr3_aa: CASSYRNGGNYGYTF
cdr3_nt: TGTGCCAGCAGCTACCGGAACGGTGGCAACTATGGCTACACCTTC

d_call: .
v_call: TRBV6-6
j_call: TRBJ1-1
clone_size: few
cdr3_aa: CASSLKLRLEAFF
cdr3_nt: TGTGCCAGCAGTCTAAAGCTAAGGCTTGAAGCTTTCTTT

d_call: .
v_call: TRBV27
j_call: TRBJ2-5
clone_size: few
cdr3_aa: CASSQRGTAQETQYF
cdr3_nt: TGTGCCAGCAGTCAACGCGGGACAGCTCAAGAGACCCAGTACTTC

d_call: .
v_call: TRBV29-1
j_call: TRBJ2-3
clone_size: few
cdr3_aa: CSVEDSRIYTQYF
cdr3_nt: TGCAGCGTCGAAGATTCCAGGATCTATACGCAGTATTTT

d_call: .
v_call: TRBV6-2/TRBV6-3
j_call: TRBJ1-5
clone_size: few
cdr3_aa: CASSYSGTPYQPQHF
cdr3_nt: TGTGCCAGCAGTTACTCTGGCACACCCTATCAGCCCCAGCATTTT

d_call: TRBD1
v_call: TRBV7-2
j_call: TRBJ1-4
clone_size: few
cdr3_aa: CASTRGTDEKLFF
cdr3_nt: TGTGCCAGCACCCGAGGGACAGATGAAAAACTGTTTTTT

d_call: .
v_call: TRBV20-1
j_call: TRBJ2-7
clone_size: few
cdr3_aa: CSARAATPLKEQYF
cdr3_nt: TGCAGTGCTAGGGCCGCGACCCCCCTTAAGGAGCAGTACTTC